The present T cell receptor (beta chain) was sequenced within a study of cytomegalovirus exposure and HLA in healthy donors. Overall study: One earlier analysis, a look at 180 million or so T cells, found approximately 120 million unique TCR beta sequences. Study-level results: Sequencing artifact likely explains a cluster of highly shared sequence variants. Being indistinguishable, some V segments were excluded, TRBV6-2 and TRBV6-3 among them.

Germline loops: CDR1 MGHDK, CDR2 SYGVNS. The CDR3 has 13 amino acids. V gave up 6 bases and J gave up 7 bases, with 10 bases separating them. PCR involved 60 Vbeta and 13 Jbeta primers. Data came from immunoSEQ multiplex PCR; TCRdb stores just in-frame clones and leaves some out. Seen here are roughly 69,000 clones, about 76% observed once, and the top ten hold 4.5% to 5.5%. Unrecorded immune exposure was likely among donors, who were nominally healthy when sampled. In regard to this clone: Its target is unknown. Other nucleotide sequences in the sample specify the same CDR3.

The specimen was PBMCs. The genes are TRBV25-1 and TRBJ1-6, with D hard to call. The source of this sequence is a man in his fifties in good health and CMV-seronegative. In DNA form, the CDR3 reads TGTGCCAGCAGCCCGGCGGGGAATTCACCCCTCCACTTT. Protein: CASSPAGNSPLHF.